These 10 T cell receptor beta chains were sequenced from one sample in a study of blood T cell repertoires in COVID-19. TCRdb's copy holds only in-frame clones and misses some; the assay was immunoSEQ multiplex PCR. The table shows a few hundred thousand clones, with roughly 80% occurring only once. The sample taken for sequencing was PBMCs or T cells enriched from blood (not recorded which). The source is a woman aged 50 to 60 who had recovered from COVID-19.

The chain employs TRBV12-5 and TRBJ1-4; perhaps TRBD1 as D (5 bases). CDR1 is LGHNT, CDR2 FRNRAP, per germline. This CDR3 has 15 residues. The V gene lost 3 bases and the J gene lost 0 bases, with 8 bases spanning the gap. For the CDR3, the DNA is TGTGCTAGTGGTTTTCAGGGCACAACTAATGAAAAACTGTTTTTT. This codes for CASGFQGTTNEKLFF.

This clone was seen a single time. A read error may be the cause here, since a much bigger clone is one base away. This chain links TRBV5-1 with TRBJ1-2; 7 nucleotides agree with TRBD1. V shed 4 bases, J shed 2 bases, and the junction held 2 bases outside the gene matches. The V gene's germline CDR1 is SGHRS and CDR2 YFSETQ. The CDR3 is 13 residues long. The CDR3 nucleotides are TGCGCCAGCAGCCCGGGACAGAACTATGGCTACACCTTC. Amino acids: CASSPGQNYGYTF.

The chain joins TRBV7-2 to TRBJ1-6, with D perhaps matching TRBD1 (6 bases). CDR1 and CDR2 (germline): SGHTA, FQGNSA. This CDR3 has 18 residues. V lost 2 bases and J 5 bases, leaving 19 bases between the germline ends. CDR3 nucleotide sequence: TGTGCCAGCAGCTTAATAGGGGGGGCAACGAGCCATAATTCACCCCTCCACTTT. It translates to CASSLIGGATSHNSPLHF.

This clone appeared a single time. An end of the junction does not agree with germline; a read error may underlie this. V usage is TRBV30 and J usage is TRBJ1-2; TRBD1 is a possible D gene (5 bases). The CDR3 has 13 amino acids. CDR1 is GTSNPN, CDR2 SVGIG, per germline (reference sequence). DNA for the CDR3: TGTGCCTGGAGTCCGCCGGGACTTTATGTCTACACCTTC. Its translation: CAWSPPGLYVYTF.

This sequence joins TRBV18 and TRBJ2-7; 12 bases fit TRBD1. CDR3 size: 14 residues. Germline values: CDR1 KGHSH, CDR2 LQKENI. J gave up 4 bases and V 8 bases, and 6 bases lay outside the gene matches. Written as DNA, the CDR3 is TGTGCCAGCGGGGGGACAGGGGGCTATTACGAGCAGTACTTC. Its translation: CASGGTGGYYEQYF.

The chain carries TRBV5-8 and TRBJ1-2; TRBD1 agrees at 8 bases. The germline CDR1 and CDR2 sequences are SGHTS and YDEGEE. The ends lost 1 base at V and 3 bases at J; junction bases unmatched: 5. The CDR3 is 15 amino acids. The CDR3 loop is CASSLLDRVDYGYTF. DNA for the CDR3: TGTGCCAGCAGCTTGTTGGACAGGGTGGACTATGGCTACACCTTC. The full variable domain, its missing parts supplied by reference TRBV5-8 and TRBJ1-2, is EAGVTQSPTHLIKTRGQQATLRCSPISGHTSVYWYQQALGLGLQFLLWYDEGEERNRGNFPPRFSGRQFPNYSSELNVNALELEDSALYLCASSLLDRVDYGYTFGSGTRLTVV.

The CDR3 bases are TGCAGCGTGGCCCGTAATGAAAAACTGTTTTTT. This sequence encodes CSVARNEKLFF. The J gene is TRBJ1-4, the V gene TRBV29-1; unclear D gene. Trimming left V 6 bases short and J 4 bases short, with 6 bases between. CDR1 and CDR2 (germline): SQVTM, ANQGSEA. The CDR3 is 11 amino acids. Looking up the rest from reference TRBV29-1 and TRBJ1-4 gives the full variable domain: SAVISQKPSRDICQRGTSLTIQCQVDSQVTMMFWYRQQPGQSLTLIATANQGSEATYESGFVIDKFPISRPNLTFSTLTVSNMSPEDSSIYLCSVARNEKLFFGSGTQLSVL.

This chain connects TRBV14 to TRBJ2-2, with 14 nucleotides matching TRBD2. The germline V gene has CDR1 SGHDN and CDR2 FVKESK. With 2 bases clipped from V and 2 bases from J, the junction kept 13 bases outside the gene matches. This CDR3 region has 21 residues. CDR3 region: CASSQLTPGTSGGVNTGELFF. CDR3 in DNA: TGTGCCAGCAGCCAACTCACCCCCGGGACTAGCGGGGGTGTAAACACCGGGGAGCTGTTTTTT.

This clone was seen just once. This sequence joins TRBV6-5 and TRBJ1-3, with a possible D match to TRBD1 (5 bases). Germline loops: CDR1 MNHEY, CDR2 SVGAGI. Trimming pared 4 bases from V and 0 bases from J, leaving 10 bases between. The CDR3 extends over 15 amino acids. CDR3 sequence: CASSSDRSSGNTIYF. In DNA, the CDR3 is TGTGCCAGCAGTTCAGACAGAAGCTCTGGAAACACCATATATTTT.

This clone was counted a single time. The chain couples TRBV29-1 to TRBJ2-7; 9 nucleotides align to TRBD2. CDR1 is SQVTM and CDR2 is ANQGSEA in the germline V gene. The CDR3 runs to 14 residues. Unmatched junction bases numbered 12, after V lost 7 bases and J lost 5 bases. In DNA, the CDR3 is TGCAGCGCCGCCACTAGCGGGTGGGCTGACGAGCAGTACTTC. Its protein product is CSAATSGWADEQYF.